One T cell receptor beta chain is described in this entry. Possible read error: a much larger clone is one base away. TCR beta CDR3 regions were amplified from RNA transcripts. HTBI primers were used in a first-round RT-PCR, which preceded a second-round multiplex PCR. TCRdb re-called the multiplex PCR reads through MiXCR, storing one row per CDR3 protein. The sample carries about 390,000 distinct CDR3 sequences, 15% recorded once. This sample stems from a study of Graves' ophthalmopathy and Graves' hyperthyroidism. This CDR3 spans 15 amino acids. CDR1 and CDR2 (germline): SGHRS, YFSETQ. The V gene is TRBV5-1, the J gene TRBJ1-1, with TRBD1 as a possible D gene (6 bases). The TCR originated in a woman aged 18-29 years with stable Graves' hyperthyroidism. Source material: peripheral blood. In DNA form, the CDR3 reads TGCGCCAGCAGCTTGGGAACAGGGCTTGGCGCTGAAGCTCTCTTT. It codes for CASSLGTGLGAEALF.